What follows are 23 T cell receptor beta chains derived from one specimen sequenced in a study of radiation and T cells in renal cell carcinoma. Sample time point: baseline pretreatment blood. As to treatment: 15 Gy SBRT to primary tumor, nephrectomy 4 weeks later. TCRdb keeps only in-frame clones here, not all; method: immunoSEQ multiplex PCR. The sample records 120,000 to 150,000 clones, 88% being singletons. The sequencing here drew on blood, taken from a patient whose treatment included radiotherapy and nephrectomy. The receptors stem from an older woman with renal cell carcinoma.

This clone was seen more than once but under ten times. This chain connects TRBV29-1 to TRBJ1-1, with D unresolved. The CDR3 is 12 amino acids. Germline loops: CDR1 SQVTM, CDR2 ANQGSEA. V gave up 6 bases and J gave up 1 base, with 9 bases separating them. The DNA of the CDR3 is TGCAGCGTGTTCTCGGCGAACACTGAAGCTTTCTTT. Its translation is CSVFSANTEAFF.

This clone was picked up one time. The rearrangement links TRBV5-1 to TRBJ1-2, with D uncertain. V gave up 1 base and J gave up 6 bases, with 13 bases separating them. There are 14 residues in the CDR3. CDR1 and CDR2 from the germline V gene are SGHRS and YFSETQ. CDR3 loop: CASSLQGFGDGYTF. CDR3 nucleotides: TGCGCCAGCAGCTTGCAAGGATTCGGGGATGGCTACACCTTC.

The chain uses TRBV5-1 and TRBJ2-3; 10 nucleotides line up with TRBD1. The V gene end was trimmed by 3 bases and the J gene end by 5 bases; junction bases not matched to a gene: 6. This CDR3 is 15 amino acids long. The germline V gene has CDR1 SGHRS and CDR2 YFSETQ. In nucleotides, the CDR3 is TGCGCCAGCAGCTCGACAGGGGGCAAGGTAGATACGCAGTATTTT. Amino acids: CASSSTGGKVDTQYF.

This chain uses TRBV7-2 with TRBJ2-5; 8 positions agree with TRBD1. CDR1 is SGHTA and CDR2 is FQGNSA in the germline V gene. The V gene end was trimmed by 3 bases and the J gene end by 5 bases; junction bases not matched to a gene: 11. The CDR3 totals 16 residues. The CDR3 sequence is CASSFLGQGIGETQYF. CDR3 in DNA: TGTGCCAGCAGCTTCCTTGGACAGGGCATAGGGGAGACCCAGTACTTC.

This clone has a handful of counts. V gene TRBV5-4 combines with J gene TRBJ1-6; TRBD1 matches 7 bases. V shed 4 bases, J shed 6 bases, and the junction held 4 bases outside the gene matches. CDR3 length: 14 amino acids. The germline V gene has CDR1 SGHNT and CDR2 YYREEE (reference sequence). The CDR3 loop reads CASSRQGSNSPLHF. The CDR3 DNA is TGTGCCAGCAGCCGACAGGGTAGTAATTCACCCCTCCACTTT.

The chain carries TRBV5-6 and TRBJ2-1; 13 bases align to TRBD2. V gave up 2 bases and J gave up 4 bases; unmatched junction bases: 9. Germline lookup yields CDR1 SGHDT and CDR2 YYEEEE. The CDR3 extends over 18 amino acids. The CDR3, as DNA: TGTGCCAGCAGCTTCGGGTATCGACTAGCGGGGGGATACAATGAGCAGTTCTTC. Amino acid sequence: CASSFGYRLAGGYNEQFF.

The rearrangement joins TRBV7-2 to TRBJ2-7, with 9 bases identical to TRBD1. The J segment lost 5 bases and the V segment lost 6 bases, leaving 11 bases of the junction unmatched. This CDR3 is built from 15 residues. CDR1 is SGHTA, CDR2 FQGNSA, per germline. The CDR3: CASRLDGTGWNEQYF. CDR3 bases: TGTGCCAGCAGACTCGACGGGACAGGGTGGAACGAGCAGTACTTC.

The CDR3: CASSAPRTGPRTYEQYF. The CDR3 coding sequence is TGTGCCAGCAGCGCGCCCAGGACAGGGCCCCGAACCTACGAGCAGTACTTC. The genes are TRBV9 and TRBJ2-7; 8 bases are a match to TRBD1. V trimming: 3 bases; J trimming: 2 bases; junction bases outside the gene matches: 13. CDR3 length equals 17 residues. Per germline, CDR1 SGDLS and CDR2 YYNGEE. Filled out from reference TRBV9 and TRBJ2-7, the complete variable domain reads DSGVTQTPKHLITATGQRVTLRCSPRSGDLSVYWYQQSLDQGLQFLIQYYNGEERAKGNILERFSAQQFPDLHSELNLSSLELGDSALYFCASSAPRTGPRTYEQYFGPGTRLTVT.

The chain recombines TRBV9 with TRBJ2-3; D is perhaps TRBD2 (7 bases). The germline gives CDR1 SGDLS, CDR2 YYNGEE. CDR3 length: 13 amino acids. Trimming stripped 2 bases from V and 4 bases from J, with 8 bases between. CDR3: CASSVGGPDTQYF. CDR3 DNA sequence: TGTGCCAGCAGCGTGGGGGGGCCAGATACGCAGTATTTT.

Only one count was recorded for this clone. The rearrangement links TRBV30 to TRBJ1-1, with D maybe TRBD1 (5 bases). Germline CDR1 and CDR2: GTSNPN and SVGIG (reference sequence). Trimming removed 3 bases from V and 4 bases from J, with 12 bases in between. The CDR3 sequence is 13 residues long. The CDR3 loop is CAWSTDTGTEAFF. The CDR3 DNA follows: TGTGCCTGGAGCACGGACACCGGCACTGAAGCTTTCTTT.

The V gene is TRBV27, the J gene TRBJ1-2; a weak D match, TRBD1 (6 bases). The V gene lost 4 bases and the J gene lost 4 bases, with 16 bases spanning the gap. The V gene's germline CDR1 is MNHEY and CDR2 SMNVEV (reference sequence). The CDR3 spans 15 residues. The CDR3 DNA is TGTGCCAGCAGTTCGACGAGGGGGAACCCCTATGGCTACACCTTC. It specifies CASSSTRGNPYGYTF.

This chain links TRBV5-4 with TRBJ1-2; TRBD1 matches at 9 bases. The V gene end was trimmed by 4 bases and the J gene end by 7 bases; junction bases not matched to a gene: 11. CDR3 size: 15 residues. Germline CDR1 reads SGHNT; CDR2 reads YYREEE (reference sequence). The CDR3 DNA sequence: TGTGCCAGCAGCGATACCGGGACAGGGATCTTTGGCTACACCTTC. Protein product: CASSDTGTGIFGYTF.

CDR3 nucleotide sequence: TGTGCCACCAGCAGAGATCACCCCCCCAAGGAGACCCAGTACTTC. Translating it yields CATSRDHPPKETQYF. The chain combines TRBV15 with TRBJ2-5; D is uncertain. CDR3 length equals 15 residues. Trimming removed 0 bases at V and 5 bases at J, with 13 bases between. Germline lookup yields CDR1 LNHNV and CDR2 YYDKDF (reference sequence).

J is TRBJ1-1 and V is TRBV4-2, with 7 bases fitting TRBD1. The ends lost 1 base at V and 5 bases at J; junction bases unmatched: 10. Germline-derived CDR1 and CDR2 are LGHNA and YNFKEQ. This CDR3 has 16 residues. CDR3 DNA sequence: TGTGCCAGCAGCCAAGTTCTGGGGGACAGTCGGACTGAAGCTTTCTTT. It translates to CASSQVLGDSRTEAFF.

This clone was picked up one time. The rearrangement links TRBV2 to TRBJ2-2, with unresolved D. With 4 bases removed from V and 6 bases from J, the gap between germline ends came to 21 bases. Germline V gene data show CDR1 as SNHLY and CDR2 as FYNNEI. The CDR3 spans 17 residues. The CDR3: CASSAARLTVGAGELFF. In DNA form, the CDR3 reads TGTGCCAGCAGTGCTGCCCGTTTGACGGTTGGGGCCGGGGAGCTGTTTTTT.

J is TRBJ1-3 and V is TRBV18; D call uncertain. This CDR3 has 17 residues. The germline CDR1 and CDR2 sequences are KGHSH and LQKENI. Trimming took off 6 bases at V and 0 bases at J, with 18 bases between the two ends. The CDR3 loop is CASSPIKSDSSGNTIYF. The CDR3 nucleotides read TGTGCCAGCTCGCCAATAAAATCGGATTCCTCTGGAAACACCATATATTTT.

The chain carries TRBV7-2 and TRBJ2-1; 7 nucleotides line up with TRBD2. The CDR3 is 16 residues long. The V segment lost 5 bases and the J segment 4 bases; nucleotides outside the gene matches: 11. The germline CDR1 and CDR2 sequences are SGHTA and FQGNSA. The CDR3 loop reads CASSGGSGTNYNEQFF. DNA of the CDR3: TGTGCCAGCAGCGGGGGGTCCGGGACTAATTACAATGAGCAGTTCTTC.

The gene calls are TRBV7-8 and TRBJ2-5; 9 nucleotides agree with TRBD1. V gave up 3 bases and J gave up 5 bases; unmatched junction bases: 7. CDR3 length: 15 residues. Germline values: CDR1 SGHVS, CDR2 FQNEAQ. The CDR3 sequence is CASSFRTGADETQYF. DNA for the CDR3: TGTGCCAGCAGCTTTAGGACAGGGGCCGACGAGACCCAGTACTTC.

The chain employs TRBV6-5 and TRBJ1-2; perhaps TRBD1 as D (6 bases). The V gene lost 5 bases and the J gene lost 2 bases, with 9 bases spanning the gap. Germline V gives CDR1 MNHEY, CDR2 SVGAGI. This CDR3 has 13 residues. This CDR3 is CASSNTGNYGYTF. For the CDR3, the DNA is TGTGCCAGCAGTAATACAGGGAACTATGGCTACACCTTC.

The chain combines TRBV5-1 with TRBJ1-4; D ambiguous. This CDR3 is 16 amino acids long. Germline lookup yields CDR1 SGHRS and CDR2 YFSETQ. The ends were cut back, 0 bases at V and 4 bases at J, with 13 bases in the middle. In DNA form, the CDR3 reads TGCGCCAGCAGCTTGGGAAGGCAAGGAGGTAATGAAAAACTGTTTTTT. Translating it yields CASSLGRQGGNEKLFF.

This clone was counted once. The chain's CDR3 is CARSCRLAGGPEDEQFF. In nucleotides, the CDR3 is TGTGCCAGAAGCTGCCGACTAGCGGGGGGGCCTGAAGATGAGCAGTTCTTC. The J gene is TRBJ2-1, the V gene TRBV5-3, with 14 bases lining up with TRBD2. TRBV5-3 is flagged as an ORF with uncertain function. V dropped 3 bases and J dropped 8; count of bases not matched to a gene: 10. The CDR3 spans 17 residues.

The rearrangement joins TRBV11-2 to TRBJ2-7; D unclear. V lost 5 bases to trimming and J lost 5 bases, with 22 bases between them. The CDR3 runs to 16 residues. Germline CDR1 reads SGHAT; CDR2 reads FQNNGV. CDR3 bases: TGTGCCAGCAGCCCTAATAGAAAATGGTTCGCCGACGAGCAGTACTTC. Its protein product is CASSPNRKWFADEQYF.

This clone was seen only once. The chain links TRBV27 to TRBJ1-2; TRBD1 is a possible D gene (6 bases). This CDR3 region has 15 residues. The V end was cut by 5 bases, the J end by 3 bases, with 16 bases between. CDR1 and CDR2 (germline): MNHEY, SMNVEV (reference sequence). CDR3 amino acids: CASSLSTGSYYGYTF. The CDR3 DNA reads TGTGCCAGCAGTCTCTCGACAGGTAGCTACTATGGCTACACCTTC.